This entry features one T cell receptor beta chain sequence. The sample belongs to a study of blood T cell repertoires in COVID-19. Study-level information: The origin of the acute and convalescent COVID-19 samples was the United States, Italy and Spain.

Original processing notes: Amplification of reference gene primers was used by the study to estimate nucleated cell counts. Profiling relied on immunoSEQ multiplex PCR, and the TCRdb table lists in-frame clones only, not all of them. From that table come the V and J calls and clone size; the DNA was used to work out D and trimming. The sample records around 140,000 clones, 84% being singletons. With V trimmed by 4 bases and J by 3 bases, 0 bases remained unmatched. Per germline, CDR1 KGHSH and CDR2 LQKENI. CDR3 size: 13 residues. The chain employs TRBV18 and TRBJ1-1; TRBD1 agrees at 9 bases. Sequencing was done on a sample of peripheral blood. The receptor was isolated from a man between 60 and 75 years old with acute or convalescent COVID-19. This CDR3 reads CASSRQGDTEAFF. The CDR3, as DNA: TGTGCCAGCTCACGACAGGGGGACACTGAAGCTTTCTTT. The full variable domain, its missing parts supplied by reference TRBV18 and TRBJ1-1, is NAGVMQNPRHLVRRRGQEARLRCSPMKGHSHVYWYRQLPEEGLKFMVYLQKENIIDESGMPKERFSAEFPKEGPSILRIQQVVRGDSAAYFCASSRQGDTEAFFGQGTRLTVV.